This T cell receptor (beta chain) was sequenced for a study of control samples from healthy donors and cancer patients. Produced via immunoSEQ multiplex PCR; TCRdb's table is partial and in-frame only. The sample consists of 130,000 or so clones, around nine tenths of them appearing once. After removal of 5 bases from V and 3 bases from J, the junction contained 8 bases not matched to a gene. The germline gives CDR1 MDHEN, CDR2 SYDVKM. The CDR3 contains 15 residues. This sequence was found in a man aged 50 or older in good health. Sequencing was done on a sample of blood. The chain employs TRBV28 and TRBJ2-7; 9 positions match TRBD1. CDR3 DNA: TGTGCCAGCAGTCCCCCGGGACAGGGCCACTACGAGCAGTACTTC. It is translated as CASSPPGQGHYEQYF. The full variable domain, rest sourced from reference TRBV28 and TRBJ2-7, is DVKVTQSSRYLVKRTGEKVFLECVQDMDHENMFWYRQDPGLGLRLIYFSYDVKMKEKGDIPEGYSVSREKKERFSLILESASTNQTSMYLCASSPPGQGHYEQYFGPGTRLTVT.